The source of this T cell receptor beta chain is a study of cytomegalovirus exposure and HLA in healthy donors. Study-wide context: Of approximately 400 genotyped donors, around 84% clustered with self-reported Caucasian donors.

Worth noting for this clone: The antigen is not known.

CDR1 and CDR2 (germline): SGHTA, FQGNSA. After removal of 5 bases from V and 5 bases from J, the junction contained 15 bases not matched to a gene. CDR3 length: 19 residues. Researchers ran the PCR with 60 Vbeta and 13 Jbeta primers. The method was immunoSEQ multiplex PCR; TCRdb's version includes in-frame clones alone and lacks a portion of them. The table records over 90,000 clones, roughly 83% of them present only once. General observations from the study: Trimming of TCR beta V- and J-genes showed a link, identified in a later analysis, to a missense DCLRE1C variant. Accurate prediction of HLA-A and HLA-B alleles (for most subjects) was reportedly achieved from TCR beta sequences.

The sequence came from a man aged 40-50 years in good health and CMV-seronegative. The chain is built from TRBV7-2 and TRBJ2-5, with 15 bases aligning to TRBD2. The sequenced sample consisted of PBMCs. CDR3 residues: CASSPISGLAGGRRETQYF. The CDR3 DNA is TGTGCCAGCAGCCCTATTTCGGGACTAGCGGGGGGTAGGAGGGAGACCCAGTACTTC.